Listed here are 28 T cell receptor beta chains from one sample, sequenced in a study of spatial heterogeneity in lung cancer. Time point noted: blood at routine non-recurrence follow-up after resection. MiXCR was run by TCRdb on the 5' RACE reads, yielding one entry per CDR3 protein. The sample includes under 1,500 distinct CDR3 sequences, about 25% seen only once; the top ten take just over 20%. The sequenced sample was PBMCs, obtained at follow-up. The receptors were sampled from a male donor with early-stage non-small cell lung cancer.

This clonotype is medium-sized by share. The rearrangement uses TRBV11-2 and TRBJ2-7; 8 nucleotides line up with TRBD2. From germline, CDR1 is SGHAT and CDR2 FQNNGV. J was trimmed by 6 bases and V by 3 bases; bases with no gene match: 10. The CDR3 is made up of 15 amino acids. The CDR3: CASSFRSGSGVEQYF. The CDR3, as DNA: TGTGCCAGCAGCTTCCGCAGCGGGAGTGGTGTCGAGCAGTACTTC.

This clonotype was detected only a few times. J is TRBJ2-2 and V is TRBV5-1; D is unresolved. V dropped 6 bases and J dropped 6 bases, with 15 bases sitting between them. This CDR3 region has 14 residues. The germline V gene encodes CDR1 SGHRS and CDR2 YFSETQ. The CDR3 DNA is TGCGCCAGCACCCCCCGCGGAGTAGCCGGGGAGCTGTTTTTT. Residues: CASTPRGVAGELFF. Full variable domain (missing parts from reference TRBV5-1 and TRBJ2-2): KAGVTQTPRYLIKTRGQQVTLSCSPISGHRSVSWYQQTPGQGLQFLFEYFSETQRNKGNFPGRFSGRQFSNSRSEMNVSTLELGDSALYLCASTPRGVAGELFFGEGSRLTVL.

By share of the sample, this clonotype is large. The chain carries TRBV27 and TRBJ2-3; 13 positions agree with TRBD2. The germline CDR1 and CDR2 sequences are MNHEY and SMNVEV (reference sequence). This CDR3 has 16 residues. V was clipped by 4 bases and J by 0 bases; unmatched bases: 1. CDR3 bases: TGTGCCAGCAGTTCGGGACTAGCGGGAAGCACAGATACGCAGTATTTT. Amino acids: CASSSGLAGSTDTQYF.

This chain connects TRBV9 to TRBJ1-1; no definite D call. The CDR3 totals 13 residues. The germline CDR1 and CDR2 sequences are SGDLS and YYNGEE. Trimming removed 0 bases at V and 4 bases at J, with 7 bases between. The CDR3 loop reads CASSVEVFTEAFF. The CDR3 DNA reads as TGTGCCAGCAGCGTAGAGGTGTTCACTGAAGCTTTCTTT.

This clonotype is medium-sized (0.01 to 0.1%). The chain couples TRBV12-3 or TRBV12-4 to TRBJ2-1; 10 positions agree with TRBD2. CDR3 length: 15 amino acids. J lost 6 bases, V lost 6 bases, and 8 bases had no gene match. In nucleotides, the CDR3 is TGTGCCAGCAGCCCAAGCGGGAGGGCCTCCAATGAGCAGTTCTTC. Translated: CASSPSGRASNEQFF.

This clonotype is large by share. This rearrangement joins TRBV19 to TRBJ1-3, with 7 positions matching TRBD1. CDR3 length: 15 amino acids. Germline lookup yields CDR1 LNHDA and CDR2 SQIVND (reference sequence). Germline trimming cut 8 bases from V and 3 bases from J; bases unmatched to any gene: 10. The CDR3 DNA reads as TGTGCCAGTGGGGACAGTCGCTGGTTTGGAAACACCATATATTTT. This encodes CASGDSRWFGNTIYF.

By sample fraction, this clonotype is large. This rearrangement joins TRBV3-1 to TRBJ2-7; 11 nucleotides align to TRBD2. The CDR3 runs to 15 residues. The V gene end was trimmed by 4 bases and the J gene end by 7 bases; junction bases not matched to a gene: 9. Germline V CDR1 and CDR2: LGHDT, YNNKEL (reference sequence). This CDR3 reads CASSRGGTSGMEQYF. DNA for the CDR3: TGTGCCAGCAGCCGGGGTGGGACTAGCGGCATGGAGCAGTACTTC.

The chain has TRBV7-9 and TRBJ2-4, with D maybe TRBD2 (5 bases). The V end lost 2 bases, the J end lost 6 bases, and 14 bases lay between the germline ends. Germline lookup yields CDR1 SEHNR and CDR2 FQNEAQ (reference sequence). This CDR3 is built from 15 residues. This CDR3 is CASSLLMRAGNIQYF. CDR3 bases: TGTGCCAGCAGCTTATTAATGCGGGCCGGAAACATTCAGTACTTC.

By sample share, this clonotype is large. The rearrangement uses TRBV19 and TRBJ1-1, with TRBD1 matching 9 bases. J was trimmed by 6 bases and V by 5 bases; bases with no gene match: 13. This CDR3 contains 16 residues. The germline V gene encodes CDR1 LNHDA and CDR2 SQIVND (reference sequence). The CDR3 coding sequence is TGTGCCAGTAGTTCCGGGACAGGGCTAGCCGGGGCTGAAGCTTTCTTT. It specifies CASSSGTGLAGAEAFF.

This clonotype is medium-sized in the sample. The rearrangement joins TRBV20-1 to TRBJ2-1; 13 nucleotides line up with TRBD2. There are 15 residues in the CDR3. V lost 1 base to trimming and J lost 4 bases; unmatched junction nucleotides: 1. Germline values: CDR1 DFQATT, CDR2 SNEGSKA (reference sequence). CDR3 bases: TGCAGTGCTAGAGCACTAGCGGGAGGGTACAATGAGCAGTTCTTC. It specifies CSARALAGGYNEQFF.

Ten or more counts support this clonotype. V and J are TRBV5-1 and TRBJ2-2, with 7 bases identical to TRBD2. Germline V gene sequence: CDR1 SGHRS, CDR2 YFSETQ. This CDR3 is built from 18 residues. V was clipped by 2 bases and J by 1 base; unmatched bases: 11. This chain's CDR3 is CASSFFPPGGRNTGELFF. DNA for the CDR3: TGCGCCAGCAGCTTTTTCCCGCCGGGCGGGAGGAACACCGGGGAGCTGTTTTTT.

By proportion, this clonotype is large. The chain has TRBV5-1 and TRBJ2-7; perhaps TRBD2 as D (7 bases). The germline V gene encodes CDR1 SGHRS and CDR2 YFSETQ. The CDR3 has 18 residues. Trimming stripped 4 bases from V and 0 bases from J, with 23 bases between. The CDR3 is CASSPAGGPWGSSYEQYF. The DNA for the CDR3 is TGCGCCAGCAGCCCCGCCGGGGGGCCTTGGGGTTCCTCCTACGAGCAGTACTTC.

The chain is built from TRBV28 and TRBJ2-1; D perhaps matches TRBD2 (6 bases). This CDR3 has 13 amino acids. Germline loops: CDR1 MDHEN, CDR2 SYDVKM. V gave up 1 base and J gave up 6 bases, with 7 bases separating them. The CDR3 loop is CASSLFGGNEQFF. CDR3 DNA sequence: TGTGCCAGCAGTTTATTCGGGGGCAATGAGCAGTTCTTC.

This clonotype is large within its sample. Because the CDR3's place on the DNA is in doubt, the DNA is left out and the CDR3 is given as listed by TCRdb. The V gene is TRBV7-5, the J gene TRBJ2-1. TRBV7-5 is termed a pseudogene. The CDR3 extends over 14 residues, inclusive of both ends. The CDR3: CISVSEAYGNEQFF.

By sample share, this clonotype is medium-sized (0.01 to 0.1%). This chain joins TRBV6-2 or TRBV6-3 and TRBJ2-1; D not certain. V gave up 2 bases and J gave up 7 bases, with 15 bases separating them. The CDR3 is 15 residues long. Germline loops: CDR1 MNHEY, CDR2 SVGEGT. DNA of the CDR3: TGTGCCAGCAGTTACCGTCGGCTACCCGGGAATGAGCAGTTCTTC. This gives the protein CASSYRRLPGNEQFF.

V is TRBV11-2 and J is TRBJ2-5; 7 nucleotides agree with TRBD1. Germline loops: CDR1 SGHAT, CDR2 FQNNGV. The CDR3 runs 15 residues. With V trimmed by 5 bases and J by 2 bases, 8 bases remained unmatched. The CDR3: CASSPSRTGQETQYF. CDR3 in DNA: TGTGCCAGCAGCCCCTCCCGGACAGGTCAAGAGACCCAGTACTTC.

This clonotype is medium-sized. This chain links TRBV11-3 with TRBJ2-2, with D perhaps TRBD2 (5 bases). Germline V lookup: CDR1 SGHNT, CDR2 YENEEA. Deletions cut 6 bases from V and 0 bases from J, with 8 bases between. The CDR3 length is 14 residues. This CDR3 is CASSDGANTGELFF. The CDR3, as DNA: TGTGCCAGCAGTGACGGGGCGAACACCGGGGAGCTGTTTTTT.

This clonotype is labeled large (0.1 to 1%). J is TRBJ1-2 and V is TRBV20-1; weak D call: TRBD1 (6 bases). V lost 0 bases, J lost 4 bases, and 15 bases lay in between. Germline V gene data show CDR1 as DFQATT and CDR2 as SNEGSKA (reference sequence). The CDR3 loop spans 15 amino acids. The DNA of the CDR3 is TGCAGTGCTAGAGATGACCGACAGGACACCTATGGCTACACCTTC. Translating it yields CSARDDRQDTYGYTF.

The chain combines TRBV7-9 with TRBJ1-6, with a possible D match to TRBD1 (5 bases). CDR3 length: 14 amino acids. Trimming removed 4 bases at V and 11 bases at J, with 15 bases between. CDR1 and CDR2 (germline): SEHNR, FQNEAQ (reference sequence). CDR3 in DNA: TGTGCCAGCAGCTCAGTTAGGGGTCTCACACCCCTCCACTTT. It yields the protein CASSSVRGLTPLHF.

By sample share, this clonotype is medium-sized. V gene TRBV4-1 combines with J gene TRBJ2-1; D might be TRBD1 (6 bases). The V gene lost 2 bases and the J gene lost 4 bases, with 18 bases spanning the gap. The CDR3 extends over 17 amino acids. Per the germline V gene, CDR1 is MGHRA and CDR2 is YSYEKL. The CDR3 region is CASSQRWGTLPYNEQFF. The CDR3 nucleotides are TGCGCCAGCAGCCAAAGGTGGGGGACACTCCCTTACAATGAGCAGTTCTTC.

By proportion, this clonotype is medium-sized. The gene calls are TRBV5-6 and TRBJ2-6; the D is unclear. The CDR3 is made up of 17 amino acids. CDR1 is SGHDT, CDR2 YYEEEE, per germline. Trimming took 4 bases from V and 0 from J, leaving 14 bases between them. In DNA, the CDR3 is TGTGCCAGCAGCCCGGAGCTACCTTCCTCTGGGGCCAACGTCCTGACTTTC. Residues: CASSPELPSSGANVLTF.

This clonotype is large in the sample. The junction and the germline gene differ at one end; a read error may be behind it. V is TRBV24-1 and J is TRBJ2-7, with 12 bases matching TRBD2. Per the germline V gene, CDR1 is KGHDR and CDR2 is SFDVKD. This CDR3 is 14 amino acids long. CDR3 coding DNA: TGTGCCACCAGTGAACATGGACTAGCGGGAATCATCCACTTC. Translation: CATSEHGLAGIIHF.

This clonotype was seen ten or more times. The V and J genes are TRBV23-1 and TRBJ2-7; no clear D. TRBV23-1 falls under the ORF class, with uncertain function. The CDR3 totals 13 residues. The germline V and J ends were trimmed by 6 bases and 0 bases, with 9 bases remaining between them. The CDR3 loop reads CASSVKSSYEQYF. The DNA for the CDR3 is TGCGCCAGCAGCGTCAAGAGCTCCTACGAGCAGTACTTC.

This clonotype has at least ten counts. The chain employs TRBV28 and TRBJ2-1; 7 bases fit TRBD2. Trimming cost V 3 bases and J 4 bases; bases outside gene matches: 15. This CDR3 has 18 residues. CDR1 MDHEN and CDR2 SYDVKM come from the germline V gene. CDR3 protein: CASSFLHPGRAGYNEQFF. The DNA of the CDR3 is TGTGCCAGCAGTTTCCTACACCCGGGGAGGGCGGGGTACAATGAGCAGTTCTTC.

This chain uses TRBV7-9 with TRBJ2-7; D is undetermined. The CDR3 extends over 12 amino acids. The germline V gene has CDR1 SEHNR and CDR2 FQNEAQ (reference sequence). V was pared by 5 bases and J by 4 bases, with 9 bases between. CDR3 region: CASSTVRYEQYF. The CDR3 nucleotides read TGTGCCAGCAGCACAGTCAGGTACGAGCAGTACTTC.

The chain links TRBV7-9 to TRBJ2-7; D is perhaps TRBD2 (6 bases). Germline V gene lookup returns CDR1 SEHNR and CDR2 FQNEAQ (reference sequence). The CDR3 covers 13 residues. V gave up 10 bases and J gave up 7 bases, with 20 bases separating them. The CDR3 bases are TGTGCCAACAGGCGGGAAGGGAGTGAAGAGCAGTACTTC. Its protein product is CANRREGSEEQYF.

The V gene is TRBV10-3, the J gene TRBJ2-7; a possible D gene is TRBD1 (5 bases). CDR3 length equals 13 residues. Germline loops: CDR1 ENHRY, CDR2 SYGVKD. V was cut by 10 bases and J by 1 base, with 14 bases left in between. CDR3 sequence: CATQQGDSYEQYF. The CDR3 bases are TGTGCCACCCAGCAAGGGGATTCCTACGAGCAGTACTTC.

By frequency in the sample, this clonotype is large. The chain combines TRBV5-1 with TRBJ1-5; no clear D. Trimming removed 7 bases from V and 3 bases from J, with 14 bases in between. The CDR3 sequence is 14 residues long. Germline values: CDR1 SGHRS, CDR2 YFSETQ. The CDR3 nucleotides read TGCGCCAGCCGGCCTCCTGGGGTCAATCAGCCCCAGCATTTT. Amino acid sequence: CASRPPGVNQPQHF.